A single sample gave rise to the 28 T cell receptor beta chains below, sequenced in a study of blood T cell repertoires in COVID-19. Here immunoSEQ multiplex PCR was the method, and the copy in TCRdb shows in-frame clones only, minus some. Among more than 150,000 clones listed, approximately 82% were seen once. Sequencing was done on a sample of PBMCs or T cells enriched from blood (not recorded which). These TCRs come from a woman in her fifties or sixties who had recovered from COVID-19.

The rearrangement uses TRBV23-1 and TRBJ2-3; 7 bases line up with TRBD2. TRBV23-1 is treated as an ORF (open reading frame) with a function not yet certain. This CDR3 is 16 amino acids long. V gave up 4 bases and J gave up 1 base; unmatched junction bases: 8. DNA of the CDR3: TGCGCCAGCAGTCTCCCCCGGGACTATGGCACAGATACGCAGTATTTT. Its protein product is CASSLPRDYGTDTQYF.

In nucleotides, the CDR3 is TGTGCCAGCACCGGAGACAGGGGCAGAGAGACCCAGTACTTC. This gives the protein CASTGDRGRETQYF. The chain recombines TRBV6-5 with TRBJ2-5; 8 nucleotides match TRBD1. The ends lost 7 bases at V and 4 bases at J; junction bases unmatched: 8. This CDR3 has 14 amino acids. Germline CDR1 MNHEY, CDR2 SVGAGI.

This clone was detected only once. V is TRBV28 and J is TRBJ2-5; 15 nucleotides line up with TRBD2. Germline V gene data show CDR1 as MDHEN and CDR2 as SYDVKM. The CDR3 runs 16 residues. The V and J ends lost 5 bases and 3 bases, in that order; junction bases with no gene match: 4. CDR3 region: CASSGRTSGREETQYF. In DNA form, the CDR3 reads TGTGCCAGCAGTGGACGGACTAGCGGGAGGGAAGAGACCCAGTACTTC.

The chain is built from TRBV29-1 and TRBJ1-1, with 9 positions matching TRBD1. The CDR3 consists of 14 residues. Germline V lookup: CDR1 SQVTM, CDR2 ANQGSEA. Trimming cost V 7 bases and J 0 bases; bases outside gene matches: 6. The CDR3 protein is CSAPGQGMNTEAFF. Here the CDR3 DNA reads TGCAGCGCTCCGGGACAGGGAATGAACACTGAAGCTTTCTTT.

The V gene is TRBV7-3, the J gene TRBJ1-1; TRBD1 is a possible D gene (5 bases). The CDR3 sequence is 13 residues long. V shed 2 bases and J shed 4 bases, with 8 bases lying between them. The germline CDR1 and CDR2 sequences are SGHTA and FQGTGA. The CDR3 reads CASSLPGVTEAFF. CDR3 in DNA: TGTGCCAGCAGCTTACCGGGGGTCACTGAAGCTTTCTTT.

The chain is built from TRBV28 and TRBJ2-5, with a weak D call TRBD2 (6 bases). Germline V CDR1 and CDR2: MDHEN, SYDVKM. This CDR3 region has 15 residues. V was clipped by 4 bases and J by 4 bases, with 16 bases between them. The CDR3 protein is CASSYRRAGRETQYF. The CDR3 nucleotides read TGTGCCAGCAGTTATAGGAGGGCAGGGCGAGAGACCCAGTACTTC.

The chain has TRBV28 and TRBJ1-6; unclear D gene. The CDR3 extends over 13 amino acids. CDR1 is MDHEN, CDR2 SYDVKM, per germline. Trimming took 1 base from V and 9 from J, leaving 7 bases between them. The CDR3 sequence: CASSLSGSSPLHF. The CDR3 nucleotides are TGTGCCAGCAGTTTATCGGGGTCTTCACCCCTCCACTTT. Together with reference TRBV28 and TRBJ1-6, the CDR3 gives the full variable domain: DVKVTQSSRYLVKRTGEKVFLECVQDMDHENMFWYRQDPGLGLRLIYFSYDVKMKEKGDIPEGYSVSREKKERFSLILESASTNQTSMYLCASSLSGSSPLHFGNGTRLTVT.

In this sample, this clone turned up a few times. The DNA for the CDR3 is TGTGCCATCAGCAAAGACAGCGACGGACCCCAGCATTTT. It yields the protein CAISKDSDGPQHF. V usage is TRBV10-3 and J usage is TRBJ1-5, with a possible D match to TRBD1 (5 bases). Germline V gene lookup returns CDR1 ENHRY and CDR2 SYGVKD. CDR3 size: 13 residues. V was pared by 6 bases and J by 10 bases, with 16 bases between.

The CDR3 loop is CASSLRAGGGNSYEQYF. The CDR3 DNA is TGTGCCAGCAGCTTACGAGCGGGAGGGGGCAACTCCTACGAGCAGTACTTC. The V gene is TRBV7-6, the J gene TRBJ2-7, with 10 nucleotides matching TRBD2. V lost 2 bases to trimming and J lost 0 bases; unmatched junction nucleotides: 7. There are 17 residues in the CDR3. Germline CDR1 is SGHVS and CDR2 is FNYEAQ.

The J gene is TRBJ1-2, the V gene TRBV14, with D perhaps TRBD1 (5 bases). V gave up 1 base and J gave up 7 bases, with 7 bases separating them. Germline V lookup: CDR1 SGHDN, CDR2 FVKESK. This CDR3 spans 12 amino acids. The CDR3 protein is CASSQVQGGYTF. CDR3 nucleotides: TGTGCCAGCAGCCAAGTCCAGGGTGGCTACACCTTC.

The CDR3 DNA reads as TGTGCCAGCAGCTTTGGAGGGGGCGCGAAGGTACCCCTCCACTTT. This codes for CASSFGGGAKVPLHF. The chain carries TRBV7-9 and TRBJ1-6; 7 bases line up with TRBD1. Trimming cost V 3 bases and J 12 bases; bases outside gene matches: 11. Germline V gene lookup returns CDR1 SEHNR and CDR2 FQNEAQ (reference sequence). This CDR3 has 15 residues.

The chain joins TRBV10-3 to TRBJ2-7, with 10 positions matching TRBD2. J lost 7 bases, V lost 7 bases, and 10 bases had no gene match. Germline assignment: CDR1 ENHRY and CDR2 SYGVKD. This CDR3 has 14 residues. The CDR3 bases are TGTGCCATCACCGGGCTAGCGGGAGTCGGGGAGCAGTACTTC. Protein sequence: CAITGLAGVGEQYF.

This clone has just a few counts. The V gene is TRBV5-1, the J gene TRBJ2-5, with D uncertain. This CDR3 is built from 14 residues. Trimming removed 0 bases at V and 5 bases at J, with 11 bases between. Germline V gene data show CDR1 as SGHRS and CDR2 as YFSETQ. The CDR3: CASSLERSWETQYF. Here the CDR3 DNA reads TGCGCCAGCAGCTTGGAGAGGAGTTGGGAGACCCAGTACTTC.

This chain connects TRBV30 to TRBJ2-7, with TRBD1 as a possible D gene (6 bases). V shed 2 bases and J shed 4 bases, with 12 bases lying between them. This CDR3 contains 13 residues. CDR1 and CDR2 from the germline V gene are GTSNPN and SVGIG (reference sequence). The CDR3 sequence is CAWSKDRAYEQYF. The CDR3 DNA reads TGTGCCTGGAGTAAGGACAGAGCGTACGAGCAGTACTTC.

V and J are TRBV12-5 and TRBJ2-5; TRBD1 agrees at 10 bases. The CDR3 covers 15 residues. Germline V gene lookup returns CDR1 LGHNT and CDR2 FRNRAP. The CDR3 DNA reads TGTGGGGGATCCGGGACAGGGGACCGTCAAGAGACCCAGTACTTC. Translated: CGGSGTGDRQETQYF.

The chain is built from TRBV14 and TRBJ2-7; possibly TRBD2 for D (5 bases). This CDR3 spans 13 amino acids. Trimming took off 0 bases at V and 6 bases at J, with 9 bases between the two ends. The germline CDR1 and CDR2 sequences are SGHDN and FVKESK. The CDR3 sequence is CASSQDAGVEQYF. In nucleotides, the CDR3 is TGTGCCAGCAGCCAAGATGCCGGGGTCGAGCAGTACTTC.

The chain combines TRBV5-5 with TRBJ1-1; 8 bases map to TRBD1. This CDR3 comprises 15 residues. CDR1 SGHKS and CDR2 YYEKEE come from the germline V gene (reference sequence). V trimming: 1 base; J trimming: 5 bases; junction bases outside the gene matches: 7. The CDR3 coding sequence is TGTGCCAGCAGCTTGAAGTACAGGGGGGGAACTGAAGCTTTCTTT. Protein sequence: CASSLKYRGGTEAFF. Filled out from reference TRBV5-5 and TRBJ1-1, the complete variable domain reads DAGVTQSPTHLIKTRGQQVTLRCSPISGHKSVSWYQQVLGQGPQFIFQYYEKEERGRGNFPDRFSARQFPNYSSELNVNALLLGDSALYLCASSLKYRGGTEAFFGQGTRLTVV.

This sequence joins TRBV9 and TRBJ2-5, with 11 bases identical to TRBD2. Trimming cost V 0 bases and J 0 bases; bases outside gene matches: 4. The CDR3 is 17 amino acids. In germline, CDR1 is SGDLS, CDR2 YYNGEE. CDR3 nucleotide sequence: TGTGCCAGCAGCGTAGGAGTAGCGGGAGGGTACCAAGAGACCCAGTACTTC. This gives the protein CASSVGVAGGYQETQYF.

The chain carries TRBV28 and TRBJ1-5; D is unresolved. The CDR3 totals 15 residues. The germline V and J ends were trimmed by 3 bases and 2 bases, with 11 bases remaining between them. The V gene's germline CDR1 is MDHEN and CDR2 SYDVKM. CDR3 residues: CASSFGGDGNQPQHF. The CDR3 region has the DNA TGTGCCAGCAGTTTCGGCGGAGACGGCAATCAGCCCCAGCATTTT.

The rearrangement uses TRBV28 and TRBJ2-2; 13 positions match TRBD2. The V and J ends lost 4 bases and 3 bases, in that order; junction bases with no gene match: 8. CDR1 and CDR2 from the germline V gene are MDHEN and SYDVKM. This CDR3 has 18 amino acids. CDR3 region: CASSSSGLAGVDTGELFF. The CDR3 DNA follows: TGTGCCAGCAGTTCCTCAGGACTAGCGGGAGTCGACACCGGGGAGCTGTTTTTT.

The V call is TRBV9, the J call TRBJ2-1; a weak D match, TRBD2 (5 bases). Per germline, CDR1 SGDLS and CDR2 YYNGEE. V was trimmed by 2 bases and J by 2 bases, leaving 8 bases between them. The CDR3 has 14 amino acids. The CDR3 region is CASSVGGPYNEQFF. The CDR3 coding sequence is TGTGCCAGCAGCGTCGGCGGGCCCTACAATGAGCAGTTCTTC.

The chain employs TRBV19 and TRBJ1-3; D is unresolved. CDR1 is LNHDA, CDR2 SQIVND, per germline (reference sequence). The V and J ends lost 5 bases and 0 bases respectively, with 5 bases between them. The CDR3 has 13 residues. The CDR3 loop reads CASSPSSGNTIYF. CDR3 DNA sequence: TGTGCCAGTAGTCCGAGCTCTGGAAACACCATATATTTT. Variable domain in full (rest from reference TRBV19 and TRBJ1-3): DGGITQSPKYLFRKEGQNVTLSCEQNLNHDAMYWYRQDPGQGLRLIYYSQIVNDFQKGDIAEGYSVSREKKESFPLTVTSAQKNPTAFYLCASSPSSGNTIYFGEGSWLTVV.

The chain has TRBV27 and TRBJ2-1; 7 nucleotides line up with TRBD1. V dropped 4 bases and J dropped 1; count of bases not matched to a gene: 7. CDR1 is MNHEY and CDR2 is SMNVEV in the germline V gene (reference sequence). This CDR3 contains 16 residues. CDR3 in DNA: TGTGCCAGCAGTTACCCGGGACAGACATCCTACAATGAGCAGTTCTTC. This encodes CASSYPGQTSYNEQFF.

The chain combines TRBV3-1 (or the pseudogene TRBV3-2) with TRBJ2-4; 12 nucleotides line up with TRBD2. This CDR3 comprises 19 residues. Germline V gene sequence: CDR1 LGHDT, CDR2 YNNKEL (reference sequence). The J segment lost 6 bases and the V segment lost 2 bases, leaving 14 bases of the junction unmatched. CDR3 coding DNA: TGTGCCAGCAGCCAACCCCCCGTTAGGACTAGCGGGGTCGGAAACATTCAGTACTTC. Translation gives CASSQPPVRTSGVGNIQYF.

This clone has a single count. J is TRBJ1-6 and V is TRBV10-1; TRBD1 might be the D (6 bases). This CDR3 has 13 residues. V lost 4 bases and J 9 bases, leaving 10 bases between the germline ends. Per germline, CDR1 WNHNN and CDR2 SYGVQD (reference sequence). CDR3 in amino acids: CASSAGDGSPLHF. The CDR3 DNA follows: TGCGCCAGCAGTGCAGGGGATGGTTCACCCCTCCACTTT.

The genes are TRBV5-1 and TRBJ2-7; D might be TRBD1 (7 bases). V was cut by 3 bases and J by 5 bases, with 12 bases left in between. This CDR3 is 13 amino acids long. CDR1 and CDR2 from the germline V gene are SGHRS and YFSETQ. The DNA of the CDR3 is TGCGCCAGCAGCTCGACAGGGAGGAACGAGCAGTACTTC. Translating gives CASSSTGRNEQYF.

The gene calls are TRBV18 and TRBJ2-1, with 13 nucleotides matching TRBD2. The CDR3 is made up of 17 amino acids. Germline CDR1 and CDR2: KGHSH and LQKENI. The V and J ends lost 3 bases and 10 bases, in that order; junction bases with no gene match: 12. The CDR3 coding sequence is TGTGCCAGCTCACCCAGGGGGCTCGGGACTAGCGGGATAGAGCAGTTCTTC. Translation: CASSPRGLGTSGIEQFF.

The genes are TRBV6-1 and TRBJ2-7; TRBD2 aligns across 7 bases. V shed 2 bases, J shed 3 bases, and the junction held 7 bases outside the gene matches. Germline V gene data show CDR1 as MNHNS and CDR2 as SASEGT. The CDR3 length is 15 residues. Here the CDR3 reads CASSEPQGGHYEQYF. In DNA form, the CDR3 reads TGTGCCAGCAGTGAACCTCAGGGAGGGCACTACGAGCAGTACTTC.